This T cell receptor (beta chain) is from a study of early T cells in non-severe SARS-CoV-2 infection. Findings and limits, study-wide: CD4 and private specificities were missed by VDJdb matching, which favored anti-spike CD8 responses.

Attachment of unique molecular identifiers to individual cDNA molecules was performed. TCRdb processed the 5' RACE reads anew with MiXCR; each CDR3 protein has one entry. The data show about 55,000 distinct CDR3 sequences, roughly an eighth seen once. This clonotype showed up just a few times. Its antigen is currently unknown. Trimming pared 1 base from V and 2 bases from J, leaving 9 bases between. This CDR3 has 14 residues. CDR1 is SGHVS, CDR2 FQNEAQ, per germline. Sequencing was done on a sample of whole blood. This chain joins TRBV7-8 and TRBJ2-7, with D possibly matching TRBD1 (6 bases). This sequence was found in an adult who was a healthcare worker with PCR-confirmed SARS-CoV-2 infection or an uninfected control (not recorded which). As DNA, the CDR3 is TGTGCCAGCAGCTTAGAGGGGGACACCTACGAGCAGTACTTC. It specifies CASSLEGDTYEQYF.